This T cell receptor (beta chain) was sequenced during a study of long-term antiretroviral therapy in people with HIV. A v3.0 immunoSEQ assay was performed at survey level. Using immunoSEQ multiplex PCR, the repertoire was profiled, and TCRdb retains in-frame clones only, with some absent. The sample carries roughly 25,000 clones, roughly 80% recorded once. CDR1 is LNHDA, CDR2 SQIVND, per germline (reference sequence). The CDR3 has 14 amino acids. Deletions cut 9 bases from V and 4 bases from J, with 15 bases between. The clonotype originates from a man aged 25-45 years with HIV. This chain joins TRBV19 and TRBJ2-2, with D maybe TRBD1 (5 bases). The sequences come from unsorted PBMCs, collected 2.1 years after starting antiretroviral therapy. The CDR3 sequence: CASIRARGTGELFF. CDR3 DNA: TGTGCCAGCATCAGGGCTCGTGGCACCGGGGAGCTGTTTTTT.